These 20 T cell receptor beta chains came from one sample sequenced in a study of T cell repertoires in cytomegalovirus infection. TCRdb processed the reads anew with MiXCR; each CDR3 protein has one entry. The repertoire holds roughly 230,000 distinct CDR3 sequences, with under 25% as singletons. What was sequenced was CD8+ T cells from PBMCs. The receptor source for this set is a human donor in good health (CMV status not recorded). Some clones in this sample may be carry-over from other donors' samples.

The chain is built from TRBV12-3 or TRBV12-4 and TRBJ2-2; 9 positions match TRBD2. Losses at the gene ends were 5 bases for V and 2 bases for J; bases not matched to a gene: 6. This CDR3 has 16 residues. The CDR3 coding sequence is TGTGCCAGCAGTCCCTTAGCGGGGGCCAACACCGGGGAGCTGTTTTTT. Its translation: CASSPLAGANTGELFF.

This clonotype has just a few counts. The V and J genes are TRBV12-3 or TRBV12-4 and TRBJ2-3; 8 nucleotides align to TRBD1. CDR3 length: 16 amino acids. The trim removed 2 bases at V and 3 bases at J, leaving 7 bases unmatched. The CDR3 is CASSLHGQGETDTQYF. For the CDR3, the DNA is TGTGCCAGCAGTTTACACGGACAGGGTGAGACAGATACGCAGTATTTT.

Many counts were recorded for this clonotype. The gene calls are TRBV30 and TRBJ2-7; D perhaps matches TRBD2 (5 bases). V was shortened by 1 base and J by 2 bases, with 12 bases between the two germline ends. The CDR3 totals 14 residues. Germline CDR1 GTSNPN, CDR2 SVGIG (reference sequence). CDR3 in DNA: TGTGCCTGGAGTGGGTTAGCGTATACCTACGAGCAGTACTTC. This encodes CAWSGLAYTYEQYF.

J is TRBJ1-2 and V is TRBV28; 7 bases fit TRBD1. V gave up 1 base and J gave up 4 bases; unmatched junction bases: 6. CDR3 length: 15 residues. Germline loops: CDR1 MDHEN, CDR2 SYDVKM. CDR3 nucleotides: TGTGCCAGCAGTTTATTAGAGGGGGCACCCTATGGCTACACCTTC. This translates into CASSLLEGAPYGYTF.

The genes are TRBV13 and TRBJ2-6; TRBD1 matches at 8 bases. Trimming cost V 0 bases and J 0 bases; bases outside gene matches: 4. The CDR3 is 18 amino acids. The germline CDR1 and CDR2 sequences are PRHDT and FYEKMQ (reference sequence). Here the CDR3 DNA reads TGTGCCAGCAGCTTAGGTGGGACAGGCTACTCTGGGGCCAACGTCCTGACTTTC. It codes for CASSLGGTGYSGANVLTF.

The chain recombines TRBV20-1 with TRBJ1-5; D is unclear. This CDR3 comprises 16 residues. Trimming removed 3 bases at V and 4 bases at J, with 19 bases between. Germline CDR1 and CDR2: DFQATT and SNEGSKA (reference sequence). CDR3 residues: CSASDMERVGNQPQHF. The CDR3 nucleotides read TGCAGTGCTAGCGACATGGAAAGGGTAGGGAATCAGCCCCAGCATTTT.

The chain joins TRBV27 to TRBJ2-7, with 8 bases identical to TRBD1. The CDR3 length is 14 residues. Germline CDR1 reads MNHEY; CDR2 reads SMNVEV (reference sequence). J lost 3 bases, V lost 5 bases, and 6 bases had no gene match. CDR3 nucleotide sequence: TGTGCCAGCAGTGCTGACAGGGGCGGCTACGAGCAGTACTTC. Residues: CASSADRGGYEQYF.

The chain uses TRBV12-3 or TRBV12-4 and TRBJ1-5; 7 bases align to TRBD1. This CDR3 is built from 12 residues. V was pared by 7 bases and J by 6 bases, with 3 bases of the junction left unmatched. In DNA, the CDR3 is TGTGCCAGCACACAGGGGTTTCAGCCCCAGCATTTT. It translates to CASTQGFQPQHF.

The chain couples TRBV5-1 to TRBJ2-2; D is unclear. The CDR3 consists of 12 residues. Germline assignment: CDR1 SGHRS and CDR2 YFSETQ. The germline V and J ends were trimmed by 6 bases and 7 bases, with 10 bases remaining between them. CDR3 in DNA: TGCGCCAGCATAACATCCGGCGGGGAGCTGTTTTTT. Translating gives CASITSGGELFF.

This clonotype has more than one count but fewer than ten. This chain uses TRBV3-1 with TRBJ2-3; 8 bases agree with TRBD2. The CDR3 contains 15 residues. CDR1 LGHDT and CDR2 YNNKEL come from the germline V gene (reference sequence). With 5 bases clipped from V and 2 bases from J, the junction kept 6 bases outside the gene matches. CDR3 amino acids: CASSNRTSTTDTQYF. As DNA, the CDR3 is TGTGCCAGCAGCAACCGGACTAGCACCACAGATACGCAGTATTTT.

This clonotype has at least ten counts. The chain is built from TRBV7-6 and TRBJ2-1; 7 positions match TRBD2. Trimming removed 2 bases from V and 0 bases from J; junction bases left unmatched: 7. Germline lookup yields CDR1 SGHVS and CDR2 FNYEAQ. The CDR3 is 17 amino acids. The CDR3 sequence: CASSLPITGGSYNEQFF. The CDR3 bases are TGTGCCAGCAGCTTACCTATTACGGGGGGCTCCTACAATGAGCAGTTCTTC.

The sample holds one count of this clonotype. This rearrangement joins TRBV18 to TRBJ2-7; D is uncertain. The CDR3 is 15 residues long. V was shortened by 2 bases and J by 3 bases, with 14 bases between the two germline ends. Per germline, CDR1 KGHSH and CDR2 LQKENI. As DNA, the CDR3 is TGTGCCAGCTCACCAACAGACGGATCCCTCTACGAGCAGTACTTC. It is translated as CASSPTDGSLYEQYF.

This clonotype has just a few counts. In DNA, the CDR3 is TGCAGTGCTAGAACAACAGGGGGAAACACTGAAGCTTTCTTT. This translates into CSARTTGGNTEAFF. The chain has TRBV20-1 and TRBJ1-1; the match to TRBD1 covers 8 bases. Per the germline V gene, CDR1 is DFQATT and CDR2 is SNEGSKA (reference sequence). V shed 2 bases and J 2 bases; nucleotides not matched to a gene: 4. The CDR3 contains 14 residues.

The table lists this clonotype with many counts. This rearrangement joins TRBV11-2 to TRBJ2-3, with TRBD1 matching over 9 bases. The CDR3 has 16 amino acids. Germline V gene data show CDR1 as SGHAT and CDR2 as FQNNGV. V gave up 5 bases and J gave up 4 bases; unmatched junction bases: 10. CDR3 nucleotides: TGTGCCAGCAGCGGTTCCTGGACAGGGGCGGCAGATACGCAGTATTTT. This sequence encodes CASSGSWTGAADTQYF.

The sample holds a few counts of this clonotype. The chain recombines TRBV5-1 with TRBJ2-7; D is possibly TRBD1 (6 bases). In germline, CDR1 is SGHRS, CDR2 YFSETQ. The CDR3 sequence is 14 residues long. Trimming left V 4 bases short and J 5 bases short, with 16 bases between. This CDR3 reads CASSRTGLGDEQYF. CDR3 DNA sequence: TGCGCCAGCAGCCGCACAGGGCTCGGGGACGAGCAGTACTTC.

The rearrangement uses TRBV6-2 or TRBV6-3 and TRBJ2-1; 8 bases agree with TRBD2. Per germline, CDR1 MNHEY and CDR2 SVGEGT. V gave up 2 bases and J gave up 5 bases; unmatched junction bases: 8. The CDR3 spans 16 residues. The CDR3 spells CASSYEIAGPHNEQFF. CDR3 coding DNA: TGTGCCAGCAGTTACGAGATAGCGGGGCCTCACAATGAGCAGTTCTTC.

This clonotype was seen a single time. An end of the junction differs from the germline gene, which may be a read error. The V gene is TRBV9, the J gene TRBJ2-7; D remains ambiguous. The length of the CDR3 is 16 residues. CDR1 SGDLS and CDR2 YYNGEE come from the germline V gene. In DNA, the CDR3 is TGTGTCAGCAGCGAGGCGGAGCGAGCCCCTACCTACGAGCAGTACTTC. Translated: CVSSEAERAPTYEQYF.

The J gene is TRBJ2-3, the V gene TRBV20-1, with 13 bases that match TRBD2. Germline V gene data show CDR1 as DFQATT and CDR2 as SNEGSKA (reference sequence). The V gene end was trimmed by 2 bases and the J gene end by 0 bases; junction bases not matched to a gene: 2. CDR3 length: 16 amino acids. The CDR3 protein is CSARRTSGGSTDTQYF. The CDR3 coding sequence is TGCAGTGCTAGACGGACTAGCGGGGGAAGCACAGATACGCAGTATTTT.

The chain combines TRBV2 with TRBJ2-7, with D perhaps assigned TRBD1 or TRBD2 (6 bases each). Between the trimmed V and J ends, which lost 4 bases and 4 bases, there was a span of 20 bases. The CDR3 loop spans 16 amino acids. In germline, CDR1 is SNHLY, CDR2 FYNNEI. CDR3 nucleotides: TGTGCCAGCAGTGCCACCGGGGGCCCCCTAACATACGAGCAGTACTTC. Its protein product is CASSATGGPLTYEQYF.

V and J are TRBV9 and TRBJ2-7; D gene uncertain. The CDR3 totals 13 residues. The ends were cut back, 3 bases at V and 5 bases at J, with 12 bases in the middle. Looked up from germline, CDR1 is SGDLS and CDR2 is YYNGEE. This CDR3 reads CASSAGPLNEQYF. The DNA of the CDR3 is TGTGCCAGCAGCGCTGGGCCCCTCAACGAGCAGTACTTC.